This TCR beta chain originates from a study of T cells in localized non-small cell lung cancer. Study results and limitations: A median of approximately 54 clones ranked among the top 100 in tumor appeared in adjacent lung.

About this clone itself: Its antigen is as yet unknown.

Using immunoSEQ multiplex PCR, the repertoire was profiled, and TCRdb retains in-frame clones only, with some absent. The table has about 26,000 clones, approximately 90% seen once. The CDR3 runs to 15 residues. The germline V and J ends were trimmed by 5 bases and 0 bases, with 14 bases remaining between them. Germline V gives CDR1 SGHNT, CDR2 YYREEE (reference sequence). This receptor was identified in a female donor of 60 years or more with stage II squamous cell lung carcinoma. The material sequenced was peripheral blood, taken before any cancer treatment. J is TRBJ1-2 and V is TRBV5-4; D uncertain. CDR3 sequence: CASREDNPANYGYTF. In DNA, the CDR3 is TGTGCCAGCAGGGAGGATAATCCAGCTAACTATGGCTACACCTTC. Combining the CDR3 with reference TRBV5-4 and TRBJ1-2 gives the whole variable domain ETGVTQSPTHLIKTRGQQVTLRCSSQSGHNTVSWYQQALGQGPQFIFQYYREEENGRGNFPPRFSGLQFPNYSSELNVNALELDDSALYLCASREDNPANYGYTFGSGTRLTVV.